One and the same sample provided the 23 T cell receptor beta chains below, sequenced in a study of T cell repertoires in cytomegalovirus infection. TCRdb re-analysed the reads in MiXCR, keeping a single row per CDR3 protein. The repertoire holds roughly 760,000 distinct CDR3 sequences, with about a third as singletons. The sequencing sample was made of PBMCs. These receptors all come from a human donor in good health (CMV status not recorded). Some clones in this sample may be carry-over from other donors' samples.

This clonotype was picked up many times. The J gene is TRBJ2-7, the V gene TRBV7-2, with D possibly matching TRBD1 (5 bases). The CDR3 runs 13 residues. In germline, CDR1 is SGHTA, CDR2 FQGNSA. The ends were cut back, 1 base at V and 4 bases at J, with 8 bases in the middle. CDR3 loop: CASSLVAGYEQYF. CDR3 bases: TGTGCCAGCAGCTTAGTAGCAGGGTACGAGCAGTACTTC.

The table lists this clonotype with a few counts. The J gene is TRBJ1-4, the V gene TRBV19, with D possibly TRBD1 on 5 matching bases. The V end lost 5 bases, the J end lost 5 bases, and 12 bases lay between the germline ends. There are 14 residues in the CDR3. From germline, CDR1 is LNHDA and CDR2 SQIVND (reference sequence). The CDR3 DNA sequence: TGTGCCAGTAGTTCCAGGGATTACAATGAAAAACTGTTTTTT. This encodes CASSSRDYNEKLFF.

This clonotype showed up just a few times. This chain uses TRBV7-2 with TRBJ2-5, with 11 bases matching TRBD2. Germline trimming cut 4 bases from V and 0 bases from J; bases unmatched to any gene: 13. The CDR3 is 19 amino acids. Germline lookup yields CDR1 SGHTA and CDR2 FQGNSA. The CDR3 bases are TGTGCCAGCAGCTACCAAGGGCTAGCGGGGGGATCCTACCAAGAGACCCAGTACTTC. Translated: CASSYQGLAGGSYQETQYF.

There are many counts of this clonotype. The CDR3 DNA reads TGTGCCAGCAGCTTAACGGGCCCTGCTAACTATGGCTACACCTTC. Its protein is CASSLTGPANYGYTF. V and J are TRBV7-2 and TRBJ1-2; no clear D gene. Germline values: CDR1 SGHTA, CDR2 FQGNSA. Deletions cut 2 bases from V and 0 bases from J, with 10 bases between. This CDR3 spans 15 amino acids.

The V call is TRBV24-1, the J call TRBJ2-7; possibly TRBD1 for D (5 bases). This CDR3 comprises 13 residues. Germline-derived CDR1 and CDR2 are KGHDR and SFDVKD. V was trimmed by 5 bases and J by 5 bases, leaving 12 bases between them. CDR3 DNA sequence: TGTGCCACCAGTGGTAGGGGCCGGGACGAGCAGTACTTC. Translation gives CATSGRGRDEQYF.

V is TRBV7-3 and J is TRBJ2-3; D not resolved. The length of the CDR3 is 16 residues. The germline V and J ends were trimmed by 4 bases and 2 bases, with 16 bases remaining between them. CDR1 and CDR2 (germline): SGHTA, FQGTGA. The CDR3, as DNA: TGTGCCAGCAGCTCAATAGGACGGGCCTCCACAGATACGCAGTATTTT. Its protein is CASSSIGRASTDTQYF. Using reference TRBV7-3 and TRBJ2-3 for the parts outside the CDR3, the full variable domain is GAGVSQTPSNKVTEKGKYVELRCDPISGHTALYWYRQSLGQGPEFLIYFQGTGAADDSGLPNDRFFAVRPEGSVSTLKIQRTERGDSAVYLCASSSIGRASTDTQYFGPGTRLTVL.

This chain joins TRBV11-1 and TRBJ2-1; 9 nucleotides agree with TRBD1. The CDR3 totals 16 residues. Germline CDR1 is SGHAT and CDR2 is FQDESV (reference sequence). V dropped 6 bases and J dropped 6; count of bases not matched to a gene: 12. The CDR3 sequence: CASRSPDRGRLNEQFF. The CDR3 nucleotides read TGTGCCAGCAGATCCCCGGACAGGGGAAGGCTCAATGAGCAGTTCTTC. The full variable domain, in which reference TRBV11-1 and TRBJ2-1 provide the parts outside the CDR3, is EAEVAQSPRYKITEKSQAVAFWCDPISGHATLYWYRQILGQGPELLVQFQDESVVDDSQLPKDRFSAERLKGVDSTLKIQPAELGDSAMYLCASRSPDRGRLNEQFFGPGTRLTVL.

The table lists this clonotype with a few counts. V is TRBV6-1 and J is TRBJ1-4, with D perhaps TRBD1 (5 bases). The V gene lost 6 bases and the J gene lost 1 base, with 15 bases spanning the gap. CDR1 and CDR2 from the germline V gene are MNHNS and SASEGT. The CDR3 contains 16 residues. The CDR3 bases are TGTGCCAGCAGCCGGGCAGGGAGCGGAACTAATGAAAAACTGTTTTTT. Translating it yields CASSRAGSGTNEKLFF.

This clonotype was seen more than once but under ten times. The chain carries TRBV7-8 and TRBJ2-1; D is perhaps TRBD2 (6 bases). This CDR3 region has 20 residues. Between the trimmed V and J ends, which lost 3 bases and 0 bases, there was a span of 24 bases. CDR1 is SGHVS and CDR2 is FQNEAQ in the germline V gene. The CDR3 protein is CASSFSPQVGDLRSYNEQFF. CDR3 DNA sequence: TGTGCCAGCAGCTTCTCCCCCCAGGTAGGGGACTTACGCTCCTACAATGAGCAGTTCTTC.

This clonotype was recorded a few times. V usage is TRBV11-3 and J usage is TRBJ1-1; D not certain. The CDR3 extends over 14 amino acids. V gave up 5 bases and J gave up 4 bases, with 14 bases separating them. Germline values: CDR1 SGHNT, CDR2 YENEEA. This CDR3 is CASSPDPRATEAFF. CDR3 in DNA: TGTGCCAGCAGCCCGGACCCTCGGGCCACTGAAGCTTTCTTT.

Note on this clonotype: The final CDR3 position lacks the conserved phenylalanine or tryptophan, pointing to a likely read error. It is unclear where the CDR3 begins or ends on the DNA, so no DNA is shown, and the CDR3 is as TCRdb lists it. The rearrangement joins TRBV6-6 to TRBJ2-1; TRBD1 is taken as the D call from the table, unchecked against the DNA. A total of 14 residues make up the CDR3, ends included. Germline V CDR1 and CDR2: MNHNY, SVGAGI (reference sequence). The CDR3 reads CASSYSVKGAEQLL.

The chain couples TRBV24-1 to TRBJ2-1; possibly TRBD1 for D (6 bases). Deletions cut 7 bases from V and 4 bases from J, with 16 bases between. Germline loops: CDR1 KGHDR, CDR2 SFDVKD. This CDR3 spans 15 amino acids. CDR3: CATSADDRRYNEQFF. The DNA of the CDR3 is TGTGCCACCAGCGCGGACGACAGGAGATACAATGAGCAGTTCTTC.

The rearrangement links TRBV9 to TRBJ2-5, with D perhaps being TRBD1 or TRBD2 (6 bases each). The CDR3 is 15 residues long. Germline-derived CDR1 and CDR2 are SGDLS and YYNGEE. The ends were cut back, 0 bases at V and 2 bases at J, with 11 bases in the middle. DNA for the CDR3: TGTGCCAGCAGCGTAGTGGGGGGCCAGCAAGAGACCCAGTACTTC. Translation gives CASSVVGGQQETQYF.

V and J are TRBV28 and TRBJ2-7, with TRBD1 matching 8 bases. The CDR3 length is 15 residues. V shed 3 bases, J shed 6 bases, and the junction held 10 bases outside the gene matches. Germline V gene sequence: CDR1 MDHEN, CDR2 SYDVKM. CDR3 region: CASSLRGQGGLEQYF. DNA of the CDR3: TGTGCCAGCAGTTTGAGAGGACAGGGAGGCCTCGAGCAGTACTTC.

V and J are TRBV4-1 and TRBJ1-3; maybe TRBD1 (5 bases). Deletions cut 4 bases from V and 0 bases from J, with 13 bases between. The V gene's germline CDR1 is MGHRA and CDR2 YSYEKL. The CDR3 extends over 16 amino acids. This CDR3 reads CASSPTGIGSGNTIYF. The CDR3 nucleotides read TGCGCCAGCAGCCCCACAGGAATTGGCTCTGGAAACACCATATATTTT.

This clonotype was seen at least ten times. The chain employs TRBV7-8 and TRBJ1-1; D unresolved. V lost 2 bases and J lost 5, with 9 bases in between. Germline CDR1 is SGHVS and CDR2 is FQNEAQ. The CDR3 consists of 13 residues. CDR3 protein: CASSLRERTEAFF. In nucleotides, the CDR3 is TGTGCCAGCAGCTTAAGAGAGAGGACTGAAGCTTTCTTT.

The chain is built from TRBV10-3 and TRBJ1-1, with TRBD1 matching over 10 bases. The V gene's germline CDR1 is ENHRY and CDR2 SYGVKD. There are 15 residues in the CDR3. The V segment lost 6 bases and the J segment 3 bases; nucleotides outside the gene matches: 7. CDR3 sequence (DNA): TGTGCCATCAGACGGACAGGGGGGGAGTACACTGAAGCTTTCTTT. Translating gives CAIRRTGGEYTEAFF.

This clonotype was counted a few times. CDR3 bases: TGTGCCAGCAGCTTGAACAGGATGAGCACAGATACGCAGTATTTT. Its protein product is CASSLNRMSTDTQYF. The chain is built from TRBV7-2 and TRBJ2-3, with D maybe TRBD1 (5 bases). V lost 3 bases and J 0 bases, leaving 10 bases between the germline ends. CDR1 and CDR2 (germline): SGHTA, FQGNSA. This CDR3 spans 15 amino acids.

The rearrangement joins TRBV6-1 to TRBJ1-1; maybe TRBD1 (6 bases). This CDR3 region has 15 residues. V lost 3 bases to trimming and J lost 10 bases, with 21 bases between them. The germline gives CDR1 MNHNS, CDR2 SASEGT. CDR3 protein: CASSDTWEGVLGAFF. The CDR3 coding sequence is TGTGCCAGCAGTGACACGTGGGAGGGGGTTCTTGGAGCTTTCTTT.

This clonotype appeared many times. The CDR3 DNA is TGTGCCAGCAGTTTCGAGCCTCCGGGGGGCTACACCTTC. Its protein product is CASSFEPPGGYTF. The chain links TRBV12-3 or TRBV12-4 to TRBJ1-2; D is uncertain. The CDR3 contains 13 residues. V dropped 3 bases and J dropped 8 bases, with 13 bases sitting between them.

This clonotype was picked up many times. This rearrangement joins TRBV6-2 or TRBV6-3 to TRBJ1-4; D is perhaps TRBD1 (6 bases). Trimming shortened V by 2 bases and J by 7 bases, and 14 bases separated the two germline ends. CDR3 length equals 15 residues. Germline values: CDR1 MNHEY, CDR2 SVGEGT. This CDR3 is CASSYVQGASEKLFF. DNA for the CDR3: TGTGCCAGCAGTTACGTACAGGGAGCCTCTGAAAAACTGTTTTTT.

The rearrangement links TRBV6-6 to TRBJ1-3, with no clear D. The V and J ends lost 3 bases and 0 bases respectively, with 9 bases between them. Germline-derived CDR1 and CDR2 are MNHNY and SVGAGI (reference sequence). The CDR3 spans 15 residues. The CDR3 DNA reads as TGTGCCAGCAGTTATTTTCACAACTCTGGAAACACCATATATTTT. This gives the protein CASSYFHNSGNTIYF.

This clonotype was counted a few times. V and J are TRBV5-1 and TRBJ1-3; no definite D call. The ends were cut back, 0 bases at V and 4 bases at J, with 17 bases in the middle. Germline V gives CDR1 SGHRS, CDR2 YFSETQ. CDR3 length: 17 residues. CDR3 amino acids: CASSLASGLYEGNTIYF. The CDR3 DNA reads TGCGCCAGCAGCTTGGCATCCGGCCTTTATGAGGGAAACACCATATATTTT.